The 25 T cell receptor beta chains below were found in one sample sequenced in a study of cytomegalovirus exposure and HLA in healthy donors. Assay: immunoSEQ multiplex PCR; the TCRdb copy retains only in-frame clones and omits some. Counted here are over 200,000 clones, roughly 88% occurring once; the ten biggest clones make up approximately 3%. Input material: PBMCs. These receptor sequences come from a woman aged 30 to 39 in good health and CMV-seronegative.

The rearrangement uses TRBV7-8 and TRBJ2-1; the D is unclear. Trimming cost V 1 base and J 10 bases, with 17 bases left between them. The CDR3 has 15 residues. From germline, CDR1 is SGHVS and CDR2 FQNEAQ. The CDR3 bases are TGTGCCAGCAGCTTAGTTACTGGCCTCTTCCGGGAGCAGTTCTTC. This codes for CASSLVTGLFREQFF.

The chain joins TRBV9 to TRBJ2-2, with D unclear. Germline loops: CDR1 SGDLS, CDR2 YYNGEE. V was pared by 4 bases and J by 6 bases, with 7 bases between. The CDR3 has 12 residues. As DNA, the CDR3 is TGTGCCAGCAGCCCCAATTCCGGGGAGCTGTTTTTT. Protein sequence: CASSPNSGELFF.

The chain joins TRBV10-3 to TRBJ2-1, with TRBD2 identical over 13 bases. The V segment lost 6 bases and the J segment 2 bases; nucleotides outside the gene matches: 1. The CDR3 length is 15 residues. Germline V CDR1 and CDR2: ENHRY, SYGVKD. The CDR3 region is CAISGLAGAYNEQFF. The CDR3 bases are TGTGCCATCAGCGGACTAGCGGGAGCCTACAATGAGCAGTTCTTC.

The chain couples TRBV27 to TRBJ1-2; D ambiguous. Germline-derived CDR1 and CDR2 are MNHEY and SMNVEV (reference sequence). The ends were cut back, 2 bases at V and 4 bases at J, with 17 bases in the middle. The CDR3 runs to 16 residues. As DNA, the CDR3 is TGTGCCAGCAGTTTAGTAGGGCAGTCAAACCCCTATGGCTACACCTTC. Translating it yields CASSLVGQSNPYGYTF.

The V and J genes are TRBV6-1 and TRBJ1-2; the match to TRBD1 covers 7 bases. The CDR3 length is 15 residues. Per the germline V gene, CDR1 is MNHNS and CDR2 is SASEGT. V was clipped by 4 bases and J by 4 bases; unmatched bases: 9. The CDR3 DNA reads as TGTGCCAGCAGTGGCCTCCAGGGGGATCTCTATGGCTACACCTTC. Translated, it gives CASSGLQGDLYGYTF.

V is TRBV27 and J is TRBJ2-3, with TRBD2 matching 7 bases. Per the germline V gene, CDR1 is MNHEY and CDR2 is SMNVEV (reference sequence). The CDR3 has 14 amino acids. Trimming at V came to 4 bases and at J to 2 bases, leaving 3 bases not matched to a gene. The CDR3 DNA is TGTGCCAGCAGTTCGGGGGACTACACAGATACGCAGTATTTT. Residues: CASSSGDYTDTQYF.

This clone turned up a few times. The V and J genes are TRBV9 and TRBJ2-3; 7 nucleotides agree with TRBD2. J lost 5 bases, V lost 2 bases, and 5 bases had no gene match. The CDR3 is 14 residues long. CDR1 and CDR2 (germline): SGDLS, YYNGEE. The CDR3 bases are TGTGCCAGCAGCGTGGGGGGGTTGGAAGATACGCAGTATTTT. Residues: CASSVGGLEDTQYF.

The chain uses TRBV6-5 and TRBJ1-3, with TRBD1 identical over 10 bases. This CDR3 has 15 amino acids. The trim removed 6 bases at V and 0 bases at J, leaving 2 bases unmatched. CDR1 MNHEY and CDR2 SVGAGI come from the germline V gene. CDR3 region: CASRGQGPSGNTIYF. The CDR3 DNA reads TGTGCCAGCAGGGGACAGGGGCCCTCTGGAAACACCATATATTTT.

The chain employs TRBV5-8 and TRBJ2-7; 14 bases agree with TRBD2. The CDR3 sequence is 19 residues long. The J segment lost 3 bases and the V segment lost 3 bases, leaving 14 bases of the junction unmatched. Germline V lookup: CDR1 SGHTS, CDR2 YDEGEE. Written as DNA, the CDR3 is TGTGCCAGCAGCTCCCCGGGACTAGCGGGAGTATTTGGGTTCTACGAGCAGTACTTC. Protein product: CASSSPGLAGVFGFYEQYF.

This clone came up once. This chain joins TRBV14 and TRBJ2-1; possibly TRBD2 for D (5 bases). Germline values: CDR1 SGHDN, CDR2 FVKESK. V was shortened by 0 bases and J by 0 bases, with 6 bases between the two germline ends. The CDR3 is made up of 15 amino acids. CDR3 nucleotides: TGTGCCAGCAGCCAAGAGGCGGGCTCCTACAATGAGCAGTTCTTC. Translated, it gives CASSQEAGSYNEQFF. Full variable domain (missing parts from reference TRBV14 and TRBJ2-1): EAGVTQFPSHSVIEKGQTVTLRCDPISGHDNLYWYRRVMGKEIKFLLHFVKESKQDESGMPNNRFLAERTGGTYSTLKVQPAELEDSGVYFCASSQEAGSYNEQFFGPGTRLTVL.

The rearrangement uses TRBV20-1 and TRBJ2-3; D perhaps matches TRBD2 (5 bases). Looked up from germline, CDR1 is DFQATT and CDR2 is SNEGSKA (reference sequence). The CDR3 spans 11 residues. V lost 6 bases, J lost 5 bases, and 9 bases lay in between. The CDR3 spells CSAPAVDTQYF. The CDR3 nucleotides read TGCAGTGCGCCAGCGGTAGATACGCAGTATTTT.

V usage is TRBV30 and J usage is TRBJ2-7, with 8 bases aligning to TRBD2. The CDR3 sequence is 15 residues long. Germline V gene lookup returns CDR1 GTSNPN and CDR2 SVGIG (reference sequence). The ends lost 1 base at V and 4 bases at J; junction bases unmatched: 9. CDR3 bases: TGTGCCTGGAGTGAATTAGCGGGGCTTGGGTACGAGCAGTACTTC. Amino acids: CAWSELAGLGYEQYF.

The chain's CDR3 is CATSRDFRLAGVWNEQFF. In nucleotides, the CDR3 is TGTGCCACCAGCAGAGATTTCAGACTAGCGGGAGTATGGAATGAGCAGTTCTTC. V gene TRBV15 combines with J gene TRBJ2-1, with 12 nucleotides matching TRBD2. Germline lookup yields CDR1 LNHNV and CDR2 YYDKDF (reference sequence). V lost 0 bases and J lost 7; bases outside the gene matches: 10. The length of the CDR3 is 18 residues.

The V and J genes are TRBV30 and TRBJ2-3; D might be TRBD1 (5 bases). V dropped 3 bases and J dropped 4 bases, with 8 bases sitting between them. The CDR3 loop spans 12 amino acids. Per germline, CDR1 GTSNPN and CDR2 SVGIG (reference sequence). The CDR3 DNA is TGTGCCTGGAGCATAGGGGCAGATACGCAGTATTTT. Translating it yields CAWSIGADTQYF.

The count of this clone is one. The chain has TRBV9 and TRBJ2-7; D might be TRBD1 (5 bases). The V and J ends lost 3 bases and 0 bases respectively, with 13 bases between them. This CDR3 contains 15 residues. The germline V gene encodes CDR1 SGDLS and CDR2 YYNGEE. The CDR3 DNA sequence: TGTGCCAGCAGCGCATCGGACACAAGCTCCTACGAGCAGTACTTC. The encoded protein is CASSASDTSSYEQYF. Variable domain in full (rest from reference TRBV9 and TRBJ2-7): DSGVTQTPKHLITATGQRVTLRCSPRSGDLSVYWYQQSLDQGLQFLIQYYNGEERAKGNILERFSAQQFPDLHSELNLSSLELGDSALYFCASSASDTSSYEQYFGPGTRLTVT.

The chain is built from TRBV9 and TRBJ2-1; D gene ambiguous. The CDR3 is 16 amino acids. Germline CDR1 and CDR2: SGDLS and YYNGEE. Trimming took off 4 bases at V and 0 bases at J, with 14 bases between the two ends. The CDR3 here is CASSPTEARSYNEQFF. The DNA of the CDR3 is TGTGCCAGCAGCCCAACGGAAGCACGCTCCTACAATGAGCAGTTCTTC.

CDR3 sequence reads: CASSSHPKDREETQYF. CDR3 in DNA: TGCGCCAGCAGTTCACACCCTAAAGACAGGGAAGAGACCCAGTACTTC. The rearrangement joins TRBV5-1 to TRBJ2-5, with 7 nucleotides matching TRBD1. CDR3 length: 16 residues. J lost 3 bases, V lost 5 bases, and 13 bases had no gene match. Germline V gives CDR1 SGHRS, CDR2 YFSETQ.

V is TRBV6-1 and J is TRBJ1-4; D ambiguous. The ends were cut back, 4 bases at V and 11 bases at J, with 8 bases in the middle. The CDR3 is 11 amino acids. Germline V gene data show CDR1 as MNHNS and CDR2 as SASEGT. This CDR3 reads CASSVGGKLFF. The CDR3 region has the DNA TGTGCCAGCAGTGTCGGAGGGAAACTGTTTTTT.

About this clone: The sample holds other DNA sequences that translate to the same CDR3. V is TRBV7-2 and J is TRBJ2-7, with D maybe TRBD2 (6 bases). In germline, CDR1 is SGHTA, CDR2 FQGNSA. V gave up 3 bases and J gave up 1 base, with 16 bases separating them. The CDR3 covers 16 residues. The CDR3 sequence: CASSFQASLASYEQYF. CDR3 DNA sequence: TGTGCCAGCAGCTTTCAGGCCTCTCTAGCGTCCTACGAGCAGTACTTC.

V and J are TRBV7-2 and TRBJ2-1; 12 bases line up with TRBD2. After removal of 4 bases from V and 6 bases from J, the junction contained 7 bases not matched to a gene. Germline V gene data show CDR1 as SGHTA and CDR2 as FQGNSA. The CDR3 is 16 residues long. The CDR3 loop is CASSSTSGRVGNEQFF. As DNA, the CDR3 is TGTGCCAGCAGCTCGACTAGCGGGAGAGTAGGCAATGAGCAGTTCTTC. Supplemented by reference TRBV7-2 and TRBJ2-1, the full variable domain reads GAGVSQSPSNKVTEKGKDVELRCDPISGHTALYWYRQSLGQGLEFLIYFQGNSAPDKSGLPSDRFSAERTGGSVSTLTIQRTQQEDSAVYLCASSSTSGRVGNEQFFGPGTRLTVL.

The chain uses TRBV27 and TRBJ2-3; D remains ambiguous. This CDR3 spans 14 amino acids. Germline V gene sequence: CDR1 MNHEY, CDR2 SMNVEV (reference sequence). The V and J ends lost 3 bases and 3 bases respectively, with 10 bases between them. The CDR3 here is CASSFRGWTDTQYF. The CDR3 nucleotides read TGTGCCAGCAGTTTTCGTGGATGGACAGATACGCAGTATTTT.

The V call is TRBV6-1, the J call TRBJ2-5; tentatively, D is TRBD1 (6 bases). The CDR3 runs to 12 residues. Deletions cut 7 bases from V and 5 bases from J, with 11 bases between. From germline, CDR1 is MNHNS and CDR2 SASEGT. Here the CDR3 reads CASTSTGETQYF. CDR3 DNA sequence: TGTGCCAGCACTTCGACAGGCGAGACCCAGTACTTC.

The chain employs TRBV27 and TRBJ2-7; maybe TRBD1 (6 bases). The CDR3 runs to 14 residues. V lost 3 bases and J lost 0, with 9 bases in between. Germline V gene data show CDR1 as MNHEY and CDR2 as SMNVEV (reference sequence). The CDR3 nucleotides read TGTGCCAGCAGTTTCCAGGGGACCTCCTACGAGCAGTACTTC. This codes for CASSFQGTSYEQYF.

The chain links TRBV30 to TRBJ2-7; the match to TRBD1 covers 9 bases. Germline V lookup: CDR1 GTSNPN, CDR2 SVGIG (reference sequence). The ends lost 2 bases at V and 6 bases at J; junction bases unmatched: 2. CDR3 length: 12 amino acids. CDR3 in amino acids: CAWSSTGGEQYF. The CDR3 nucleotides are TGTGCCTGGAGTTCGACAGGGGGCGAGCAGTACTTC.

The chain is built from TRBV7-3 and TRBJ2-7; 7 bases match TRBD2. Trimming removed 5 bases from V and 2 bases from J; junction bases left unmatched: 9. Looked up from germline, CDR1 is SGHTA and CDR2 is FQGTGA. There are 15 residues in the CDR3. The CDR3 DNA sequence: TGTGCCAGCAGCGCCTACTGGCGGGAGCCCTACGAGCAGTACTTC. Protein sequence: CASSAYWREPYEQYF.